A single sample is the source of the 11 T cell receptor beta chains below, sequenced in a study of blood T cells in healthy people across ages. Together with a sample-barcoded 5' primer, a J-beta primer mix was included in a second PCR lasting roughly 6 to 12 cycles. TCRdb called the 5' RACE reads again in MiXCR, with one record for every CDR3 protein. Among over 600,000 distinct CDR3 sequences, 20% to 25% were seen once, and the ten largest hold 3.6%. Sample: blood. The receptors derive from a man aged 65 to 79 in good health.

The chain combines TRBV25-1 with TRBJ2-5; perhaps D is TRBD1 or TRBD2 (5 bases each). The last part of the DNA fits TRBJ2-7 better; the J call may be wrong. This CDR3 spans 13 amino acids. The V gene's germline CDR1 is MGHDK and CDR2 SYGVNS. The CDR3, as DNA: TGTGCCAGCTCGGGACGGATCTCCTACGAGCAGTACTTC. Protein: CASSGRISYEQYF.

The rearrangement joins TRBV29-1 to TRBJ1-4; TRBD1 aligns across 9 bases. Looked up from germline, CDR1 is SQVTM and CDR2 is ANQGSEA. CDR3 length: 15 amino acids. The V segment lost 3 bases and the J segment 4 bases; nucleotides outside the gene matches: 6. CDR3 nucleotide sequence: TGCAGCGTTGAGGGGACAGGGTCGAGTAATGAAAAACTGTTTTTT. This codes for CSVEGTGSSNEKLFF.

This clonotype was found a few times. The chain combines TRBV24-1 with TRBJ2-5; 14 bases line up with TRBD2. The better agreement between TRBJ2-1 and the DNA end casts doubt on the J call. CDR3 length: 17 amino acids. Germline assignment: CDR1 KGHDR and CDR2 SFDVKD. CDR3 DNA: TGTGCCACCAGTGACCCGGGACTAGCGGGAGTTCGGAATGAGCAGTTCTTC. Amino acid sequence: CATSDPGLAGVRNEQFF.

This clonotype has at least ten counts. The chain links TRBV14 to TRBJ1-2; TRBD1 matches 7 bases. The CDR3 is made up of 15 amino acids. Germline assignment: CDR1 SGHDN and CDR2 FVKESK. The J segment lost 6 bases and the V segment lost 4 bases, leaving 11 bases of the junction unmatched. CDR3 coding DNA: TGTGCCAGCAGCCCGTATCGGACAGGACCTAATGGCTACACCTTC. Amino acid sequence: CASSPYRTGPNGYTF. Full variable domain (remainder filled in from reference TRBV14 and TRBJ1-2): EAGVTQFPSHSVIEKGQTVTLRCDPISGHDNLYWYRRVMGKEIKFLLHFVKESKQDESGMPNNRFLAERTGGTYSTLKVQPAELEDSGVYFCASSPYRTGPNGYTFGSGTRLTVV.

This chain joins TRBV12-3 or TRBV12-4 and TRBJ2-5; TRBD2 is a possible D gene (6 bases). This CDR3 has 16 residues. Trimming took off 2 bases at V and 1 base at J, with 14 bases between the two ends. CDR3 in amino acids: CASSLSGGTVQETQYF. The CDR3 bases are TGTGCCAGCAGTTTATCGGGCGGGACCGTCCAAGAGACCCAGTACTTC.

This clonotype was seen many times. The J gene is TRBJ2-7, the V gene TRBV5-6; unclear D gene. Germline V gene lookup returns CDR1 SGHDT and CDR2 YYEEEE. Trimming took 2 bases from V and 0 from J, leaving 3 bases between them. The CDR3 runs to 12 residues. The chain's CDR3 is CASSFTSYEQYF. The CDR3 DNA is TGTGCCAGCAGCTTCACCTCCTACGAGCAGTACTTC.

This clonotype showed up just a few times. The V and J genes are TRBV12-3 or TRBV12-4 and TRBJ2-5; a possible D gene is TRBD2 (5 bases). V dropped 4 bases and J dropped 11 bases, with 23 bases sitting between them. This CDR3 is 15 amino acids long. The CDR3 DNA sequence: TGTGCCAGCAGTTCTCCCTCCGGGCCCCCGAGGGAGCAGTACTTC. This translates into CASSSPSGPPREQYF.

The rearrangement joins TRBV6-2 or TRBV6-3 to TRBJ2-3; 8 nucleotides line up with TRBD2. The CDR3 runs 16 residues. V dropped 5 bases and J dropped 1; count of bases not matched to a gene: 8. Germline CDR1 reads MNHEY; CDR2 reads SVGEGT. CDR3 sequence reads: CASSTDISGGTDTQYF. The CDR3 coding sequence is TGTGCCAGCAGTACCGATATTAGCGGGGGCACAGATACGCAGTATTTT.

Many counts were recorded for this clonotype. V is TRBV7-2 and J is TRBJ2-2; D is perhaps TRBD1 (5 bases). The CDR3 has 16 residues. The V end lost 4 bases, the J end lost 0 bases, and 12 bases lay between the germline ends. Germline V CDR1 and CDR2: SGHTA, FQGNSA. This CDR3 is CASSSQGLANTGELFF. The CDR3 nucleotides are TGTGCCAGCAGCTCGCAGGGTCTCGCGAACACCGGGGAGCTGTTTTTT.

The gene calls are TRBV9 and TRBJ2-5, with 13 bases lining up with TRBD2. The length of the CDR3 is 17 residues. The junction had 6 bases not matched to a gene; V was cut back by 4 bases and J by 0 bases. Germline V lookup: CDR1 SGDLS, CDR2 YYNGEE. The CDR3 sequence: CASSPGTSGEYQETQYF. The CDR3 nucleotides read TGTGCCAGCAGCCCAGGGACTAGCGGGGAGTACCAAGAGACCCAGTACTTC.

Remarks on this clonotype: This may be a read error: a much more frequent sequence differs by one nucleotide. The chain couples TRBV28 to TRBJ2-6; D is undetermined. In germline, CDR1 is MDHEN, CDR2 SYDVKM. CDR3 length: 18 amino acids. With 4 bases removed from V and 0 bases from J, the gap between germline ends came to 16 bases. The CDR3 sequence: CASSSLEAGLSGANVLTF. The CDR3 DNA reads as TGTGCCAGCAGTTCCCTCGAGGCTGGGCTCTCTGGGGCCAACGTCCTGACTTTC.